The table lists the clone carrying this TCR beta chain with a few counts. MiXCR, applied by TCRdb to the RT-PCR reads, yields one record per CDR3 protein. Of some 540,000 distinct CDR3 sequences detected, 20% to 25% appear once; the ten largest clones hold around 2.8%. The record originates from a study of response to subunit inactivated influenza vaccine. Losses at the gene ends were 3 bases for V and 5 bases for J; bases not matched to a gene: 10. Germline V CDR1 and CDR2: MDHEN, SYDVKM. The CDR3 extends over 16 amino acids. This sample was also put to use in a study of T cells expressing NK-cell markers. In that study: What made the TCR beta cDNA was 5'RACE template switching with UMIs.

This chain links TRBV28 with TRBJ2-1; 7 bases are a match to TRBD2. The sequenced sample was CD4+ T cells sorted from PBMCs, obtained about 12 days after vaccination. This receptor was taken from a middle-aged man who received an inactivated influenza vaccine. In nucleotides, the CDR3 is TGTGCCAGCAGTTTTGGACTAGACGTTGTCCACAATGAGCAGTTCTTC. As protein: CASSFGLDVVHNEQFF.